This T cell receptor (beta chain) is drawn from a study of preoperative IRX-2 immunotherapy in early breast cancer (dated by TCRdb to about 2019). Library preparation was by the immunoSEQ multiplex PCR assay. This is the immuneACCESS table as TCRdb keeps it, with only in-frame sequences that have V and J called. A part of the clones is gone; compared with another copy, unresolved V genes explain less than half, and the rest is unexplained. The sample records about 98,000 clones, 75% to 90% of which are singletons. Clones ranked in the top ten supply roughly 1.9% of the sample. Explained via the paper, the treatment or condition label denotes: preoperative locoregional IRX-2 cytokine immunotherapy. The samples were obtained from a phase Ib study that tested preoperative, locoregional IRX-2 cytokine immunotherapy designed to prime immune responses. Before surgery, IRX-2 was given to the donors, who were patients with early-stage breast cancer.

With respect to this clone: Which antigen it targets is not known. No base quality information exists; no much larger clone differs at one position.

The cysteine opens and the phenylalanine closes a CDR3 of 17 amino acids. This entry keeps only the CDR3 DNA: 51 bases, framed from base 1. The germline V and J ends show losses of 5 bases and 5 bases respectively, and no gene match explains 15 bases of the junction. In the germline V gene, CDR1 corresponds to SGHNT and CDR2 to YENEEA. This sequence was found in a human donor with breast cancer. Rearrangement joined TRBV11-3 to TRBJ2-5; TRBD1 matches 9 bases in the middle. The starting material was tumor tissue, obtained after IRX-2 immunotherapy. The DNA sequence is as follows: TGTGCCAGCAGCGGTGGCGGTAGGGGACAGGGAATGGAGACCCAGTACTTC. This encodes CASSGGGRGQGMETQYF.